This entry lists 6 T cell receptor beta chains sequenced from one sample in a study of T-cell reconstitution after alpha-beta-depleted transplantation in children. Using unique molecular identifiers, the investigators prepared the TCRbeta library. TCRdb redid the calling of the PCR reads with MiXCR, one entry per CDR3 protein. The data show over 100,000 distinct CDR3 sequences, about 9.4% seen once. The sequencing here drew on PBMCs, taken before TCRalphabeta/CD19-depleted stem cell transplant. Receptor source: a boy between 2 and 10 years old with acute lymphoblastic leukemia, due to receive a stem cell transplant.

This rearrangement joins TRBV6-1 to TRBJ1-5; TRBD1 aligns across 7 bases. With 8 bases clipped from V and 4 bases from J, the junction kept 5 bases outside the gene matches. The length of the CDR3 is 13 residues. CDR1 is MNHNS and CDR2 is SASEGT in the germline V gene. The CDR3 DNA is TGTGCCAGCTCGGGACAGATTAATCAGCCCCAGCATTTT. Protein product: CASSGQINQPQHF.

This clonotype was seen a few times. The V gene is TRBV29-1, the J gene TRBJ2-7; 14 bases fit TRBD2. Trimming cost V 6 bases and J 2 bases; bases outside gene matches: 0. The CDR3 has 13 residues. The germline gives CDR1 SQVTM, CDR2 ANQGSEA. Here the CDR3 reads CSVTSGRAYEQYF. The DNA for the CDR3 is TGCAGCGTGACTAGCGGGAGGGCCTACGAGCAGTACTTC.

This clonotype has at least ten counts. This sequence joins TRBV20-1 and TRBJ2-3; D is perhaps TRBD2 (6 bases). The V end lost 4 bases, the J end lost 5 bases, and 13 bases lay between the germline ends. Germline CDR1 DFQATT, CDR2 SNEGSKA (reference sequence). The CDR3 runs 13 residues. CDR3 protein: CSANRGNLDTQYF. DNA for the CDR3: TGCAGTGCTAATCGGGGGAACCTAGATACGCAGTATTTT.

V gene TRBV5-1 combines with J gene TRBJ1-5; TRBD1 is a possible D gene (5 bases). The CDR3 extends over 17 amino acids. V lost 4 bases, J lost 3 bases, and 20 bases lay in between. The germline gives CDR1 SGHRS, CDR2 YFSETQ. CDR3 in amino acids: CASSRKQSTGPNQPQHF. The CDR3 coding sequence is TGCGCCAGCAGCCGGAAACAATCAACAGGACCCAATCAGCCCCAGCATTTT.

This clonotype was seen repeatedly, ten times or more. V and J are TRBV20-1 and TRBJ1-2; TRBD1 might be the D (6 bases). From germline, CDR1 is DFQATT and CDR2 SNEGSKA (reference sequence). Trimming removed 3 bases at V and 6 bases at J, with 11 bases between. The length of the CDR3 is 12 residues. CDR3: CSARADSDGYTF. CDR3 coding DNA: TGCAGTGCTAGGGCGGACAGCGATGGCTACACCTTC.

The V gene is TRBV2, the J gene TRBJ2-1; 12 bases map to TRBD2. CDR3 length: 15 residues. Germline CDR1 and CDR2: SNHLY and FYNNEI. V was clipped by 6 bases and J by 3 bases; unmatched bases: 3. DNA for the CDR3: TGTGCCAGCAGGACGACTAGCGGGAGCTACAATGAGCAGTTCTTC. As protein: CASRTTSGSYNEQFF.